This T cell receptor (beta chain) is drawn from a study of CD8 T cells in ankylosing spondylitis. Whole-study findings and limits: Roughly eight highly homologous variants made up a TCR beta motif that seemed to typify ankylosing spondylitis blood.

Libraries for TCR beta were made by quantitative 5'-RACE with molecular barcodes. Via MiXCR, TCRdb re-called the 5' RACE reads, giving one row per CDR3 protein. The table records over 30,000 distinct CDR3 sequences, under 15% of them present only once. This clonotype was detected ten times or more. Its matching antigen is unknown. CDR1 is LGHNA and CDR2 is YSLEER in the germline V gene. The germline V and J ends were trimmed by 3 bases and 5 bases, with 16 bases remaining between them. The CDR3 length is 15 residues. The chain joins TRBV4-3 to TRBJ1-2; no reliable D call. The sequencing sample was made of synovial fluid, either unsorted or a sorted T cell fraction (not recorded which). This receptor was obtained from a male donor with ankylosing spondylitis. CDR3 in amino acids: CASSHRSRPSYGYTF. The CDR3 nucleotides read TGCGCCAGCAGCCACCGATCCAGACCCTCGTATGGCTACACCTTC.